This T cell receptor beta chain came from a study of shared clonotypes between healthy human individuals. Overall study results and limits: Only blood underwent sampling, and tissue repertoires likely differ.

J was trimmed by 6 bases and V by 7 bases; bases with no gene match: 5. Germline values: CDR1 DFQATT, CDR2 SNEGSKA (reference sequence). There are 11 residues in the CDR3. Regarding this clone: Antigen specificity is unknown.

The assay was immunoSEQ multiplex PCR, and TCRdb's table has in-frame clones only and misses some. Of some 2.3 million clones listed, more than 85% are singletons. The sequenced sample consisted of naive CD4+ T cells from PBMCs. Subset indicated: CD45RA+ positively selected. This receptor was taken from a man in his late teens or twenties in good health. Some clones in this sample may be carry-over from other donors' samples. The chain carries TRBV20-1 and TRBJ1-1, with 7 nucleotides matching TRBD1. The CDR3 protein is CSVKGTAEAFF. The CDR3 nucleotides are TGCAGTGTTAAAGGGACAGCTGAAGCTTTCTTT.